These 20 T cell receptor beta chains were all obtained from the same sample, sequenced in a study of T cell changes during pregnancy in multiple sclerosis. Assay used: immunoSEQ multiplex PCR; TCRdb lists only in-frame clones, some missing. The profile shows tens of thousands of clones, around 90% of them singletons. The sequenced sample was CD4+ T cells from peripheral blood mononuclear cells, obtained in the first trimester of pregnancy. These receptors all come from a female donor with multiple sclerosis, enrolled in a pregnancy study.

The chain employs TRBV28 and TRBJ2-7, with 8 bases that match TRBD1. The V and J ends lost 2 bases and 3 bases, in that order; junction bases with no gene match: 6. Germline loops: CDR1 MDHEN, CDR2 SYDVKM. This CDR3 contains 15 residues. The CDR3 sequence is CASSLAGQGNYEQYF. DNA of the CDR3: TGTGCCAGCAGTTTAGCCGGACAGGGCAACTACGAGCAGTACTTC. The variable domain in full, with the rest retrieved from reference TRBV28 and TRBJ2-7, is DVKVTQSSRYLVKRTGEKVFLECVQDMDHENMFWYRQDPGLGLRLIYFSYDVKMKEKGDIPEGYSVSREKKERFSLILESASTNQTSMYLCASSLAGQGNYEQYFGPGTRLTVT.

The gene calls are TRBV10-3 and TRBJ1-6; the D is unclear. The length of the CDR3 is 13 residues. Germline V CDR1 and CDR2: ENHRY, SYGVKD. V shed 11 bases and J shed 5 bases, with 13 bases lying between them. In DNA, the CDR3 is TGTGCCTCCGCACCGCGGAATAATTCACCCCTCCACTTT. Protein product: CASAPRNNSPLHF.

The chain is built from TRBV2 and TRBJ1-2; the D gene is possibly TRBD1 (6 bases). The V end was cut by 6 bases, the J end by 7 bases, with 18 bases between. The germline V gene encodes CDR1 SNHLY and CDR2 FYNNEI. There are 14 residues in the CDR3. CDR3 nucleotides: TGTGCCAGCAGCGGCCCTACAGGGTTGTCTGGCTACACCTTC. Its translation is CASSGPTGLSGYTF. The full variable domain, with the rest looked up from reference TRBV2 and TRBJ1-2, is EPEVTQTPSHQVTQMGQEVILRCVPISNHLYFYWYRQILGQKVEFLVSFYNNEISEKSEIFDDQFSVERPDGSNFTLKIRSTKLEDSAMYFCASSGPTGLSGYTFGSGTRLTVV.

The V gene is TRBV7-2, the J gene TRBJ1-2; TRBD1 might be the D (6 bases). This CDR3 is 14 amino acids long. V was clipped by 4 bases and J by 8 bases, with 17 bases between them. The germline CDR1 and CDR2 sequences are SGHTA and FQGNSA. CDR3: CASSSRQVSPGYTF. The CDR3 coding sequence is TGTGCCAGCAGCTCACGACAGGTATCTCCGGGCTACACCTTC.

This clone came up once. The CDR3 coding sequence is TGCAGCGTGGGGTGGGGGCTCGGTGAAAAACTGTTTTTT. This encodes CSVGWGLGEKLFF. The rearrangement uses TRBV29-1 and TRBJ1-4, with a weak D call TRBD1 (6 bases). The germline gives CDR1 SQVTM, CDR2 ANQGSEA. V was cut by 6 bases and J by 7 bases, with 15 bases left in between. The CDR3 contains 13 residues.

The J gene is TRBJ1-2, the V gene TRBV10-1; D unclear. The germline V gene encodes CDR1 WNHNN and CDR2 SYGVQD (reference sequence). Between the trimmed V and J ends, which lost 2 bases and 7 bases, there was a span of 11 bases. CDR3 length: 13 residues. CDR3 sequence: CASSEDGMRGYTF. CDR3 nucleotide sequence: TGCGCCAGCAGTGAGGACGGGATGCGTGGCTACACCTTC.

The chain is built from TRBV5-1 and TRBJ2-5; D is undetermined. V was shortened by 0 bases and J by 2 bases, with 5 bases between the two germline ends. The CDR3 has 13 amino acids. Germline V gives CDR1 SGHRS, CDR2 YFSETQ. CDR3 residues: CASSLEQQETQYF. In nucleotides, the CDR3 is TGCGCCAGCAGCTTGGAACAGCAAGAGACCCAGTACTTC.

The chain carries TRBV4-3 and TRBJ2-5; unclear D gene. CDR1 LGHNA and CDR2 YSLEER come from the germline V gene. The germline V and J ends were trimmed by 4 bases and 2 bases, with 8 bases remaining between them. The CDR3 totals 13 residues. The CDR3 sequence is CASSRTEQETQYF. The CDR3 nucleotides are TGCGCCAGCAGCCGAACAGAACAAGAGACCCAGTACTTC.

The chain joins TRBV7-2 to TRBJ2-7; possibly TRBD2 for D (6 bases). Germline V gene sequence: CDR1 SGHTA, CDR2 FQGNSA. V was shortened by 1 base and J by 5 bases, with 12 bases between the two germline ends. The CDR3 sequence is 14 residues long. The CDR3 bases are TGTGCCAGCAGCTTAGTGGGGGGAAGGGACGAGCAGTACTTC. This encodes CASSLVGGRDEQYF.

The rearrangement uses TRBV27 and TRBJ1-1; D is undetermined. Germline-derived CDR1 and CDR2 are MNHEY and SMNVEV (reference sequence). Trimming left V 7 bases short and J 1 base short, with 16 bases between. The CDR3 contains 15 residues. The CDR3 protein is CASTLRYGQNTEAFF. The CDR3 DNA follows: TGTGCCAGCACCCTTCGGTACGGTCAGAACACTGAAGCTTTCTTT.

This clone appeared a few times. Here the CDR3 DNA reads TGTGCCAGCAGCCGAACCTCGACAGCCTGGGAGACCCAGTACTTC. Its protein product is CASSRTSTAWETQYF. The chain carries TRBV14 and TRBJ2-5; possible D gene TRBD1, 5 bases. This CDR3 contains 15 residues. Germline V CDR1 and CDR2: SGHDN, FVKESK. V was shortened by 4 bases and J by 5 bases, with 17 bases between the two germline ends.

The chain combines TRBV5-1 with TRBJ2-6; no clear D gene. Germline V gene sequence: CDR1 SGHRS, CDR2 YFSETQ. Trimming took 0 bases from V and 1 from J, leaving 5 bases between them. This CDR3 spans 15 amino acids. CDR3: CASSLDPSGANVLTF. Written as DNA, the CDR3 is TGCGCCAGCAGCTTGGATCCGTCTGGGGCCAACGTCCTGACTTTC.

The CDR3 loop reads CAISDRQGNNQPQHF. DNA of the CDR3: TGTGCCATCAGCGACAGGCAGGGGAACAATCAGCCCCAGCATTTT. The J gene is TRBJ1-5, the V gene TRBV10-3; maybe TRBD1 (6 bases). This CDR3 is 15 amino acids long. Trimming removed 6 bases from V and 3 bases from J, with 15 bases in between. CDR1 and CDR2 (germline): ENHRY, SYGVKD.

The J gene is TRBJ1-1, the V gene TRBV28; D gene uncertain. CDR3 length: 18 amino acids. The germline V and J ends were trimmed by 6 bases and 1 base, with 24 bases remaining between them. CDR1 is MDHEN and CDR2 is SYDVKM in the germline V gene. CDR3 nucleotides: TGTGCCAGCAGCTTTTACAGACCCCGAGCCCTTACGAACACTGAAGCTTTCTTT. It encodes CASSFYRPRALTNTEAFF.

In its sample, this clone was seen once. The chain joins TRBV4-1 to TRBJ2-3; 10 bases fit TRBD2. V shed 6 bases, J shed 5 bases, and the junction held 11 bases outside the gene matches. In germline, CDR1 is MGHRA, CDR2 YSYEKL. CDR3 length: 16 residues. This CDR3 is CASSPRASGGLDTQYF. Here the CDR3 DNA reads TGCGCCAGCAGTCCCCGGGCTAGCGGGGGTTTAGATACGCAGTATTTT.

This chain connects TRBV27 to TRBJ2-1; no reliable D call. There are 12 residues in the CDR3. The V gene's germline CDR1 is MNHEY and CDR2 SMNVEV (reference sequence). V was trimmed by 6 bases and J by 3 bases, leaving 6 bases between them. CDR3 nucleotides: TGTGCCAGCAGCACAAACTACAATGAGCAGTTCTTC. Translated: CASSTNYNEQFF.

The chain employs TRBV7-9 and TRBJ2-5; 8 bases match TRBD2. CDR3 length: 16 amino acids. CDR1 and CDR2 (germline): SEHNR, FQNEAQ (reference sequence). Trimming at V came to 3 bases and at J to 5 bases, leaving 11 bases not matched to a gene. The CDR3 DNA reads TGTGCCAGCAGCTTTGGGACTTCTCCTAGCGGGGAGACCCAGTACTTC. Translation: CASSFGTSPSGETQYF.

The chain links TRBV6-6 to TRBJ2-5; no reliable D call. The CDR3 sequence is 13 residues long. From germline, CDR1 is MNHNY and CDR2 SVGAGI (reference sequence). The germline V and J ends were trimmed by 3 bases and 4 bases, with 9 bases remaining between them. CDR3: CASSYLLRETQYF. CDR3 DNA sequence: TGTGCCAGCAGTTATTTGCTGAGAGAGACCCAGTACTTC.

The chain is built from TRBV6-1 and TRBJ1-2; D is undetermined. V was cut by 1 base and J by 6 bases, with 12 bases left in between. Germline V gene data show CDR1 as MNHNS and CDR2 as SASEGT. The CDR3 contains 14 residues. The CDR3 DNA sequence: TGTGCCAGCAGTGAAGTTCTACGAGGGCATGGCTACACCTTC. Translated, it gives CASSEVLRGHGYTF.

This clone was found once. The chain employs TRBV30 and TRBJ1-1; no definite D call. Germline V gives CDR1 GTSNPN, CDR2 SVGIG (reference sequence). The CDR3 has 21 amino acids. V shed 4 bases and J shed 0 bases, with 33 bases lying between them. CDR3 DNA sequence: TGTGCCTGGATCAGGTTGGTGGAGCGGAATAACAAAGTGGGATTGAACACTGAAGCTTTCTTT. Its translation: CAWIRLVERNNKVGLNTEAFF. The full variable domain, its missing parts supplied by reference TRBV30 and TRBJ1-1, is SQTIHQWPATLVQPVGSPLSLECTVEGTSNPNLYWYRQAAGRGLQLLFYSVGIGQISSEVPQNLSASRPQDRQFILSSKKLLLSDSGFYLCAWIRLVERNNKVGLNTEAFFGQGTRLTVV.